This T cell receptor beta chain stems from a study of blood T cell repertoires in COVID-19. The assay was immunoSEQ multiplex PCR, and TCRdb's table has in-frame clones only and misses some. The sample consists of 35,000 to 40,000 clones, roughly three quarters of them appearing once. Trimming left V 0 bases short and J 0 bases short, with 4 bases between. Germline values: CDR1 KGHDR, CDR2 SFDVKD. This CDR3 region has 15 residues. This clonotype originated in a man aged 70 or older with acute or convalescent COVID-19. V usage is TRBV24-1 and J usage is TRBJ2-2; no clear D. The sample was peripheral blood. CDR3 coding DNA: TGTGCCACCAGTGATTTGCGAGCGAACACCGGGGAGCTGTTTTTT. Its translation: CATSDLRANTGELFF.